The subject of this entry is one T cell receptor beta chain. Antigen specificity is unknown. These data belong to a study of graft-versus-host responses after intestinal transplantation. Findings and limits, study-wide: HvG clone declines early post-transplant were associated with peak circulating GvH levels. Allografts of one patient group, those with graft-donor T cell macrochimerism, had high graft-versus-host to host-versus-graft clonal ratios.

Germline V CDR1 and CDR2: MDHEN, SYDVKM. The V end was cut by 8 bases, the J end by 5 bases, with 13 bases between. The CDR3 spans 13 residues. Method: immunoSEQ multiplex PCR; TCRdb's copy keeps in-frame clones and lacks some. The sample records about 91,000 clones, about 91% being singletons. The chain carries TRBV28 and TRBJ2-1; a possible D gene is TRBD2 (5 bases). This clonotype originated in a human donor who was the organ donor for an intestinal transplant. The specimen was unstimulated CD4+ T cells sorted from spleen or lymph node cells, collected before transplant. CDR3 loop: CASGRRSNNEQFF. The CDR3 nucleotides are TGTGCCAGCGGAAGGAGGAGCAACAATGAGCAGTTCTTC.